One and the same sample provided the 10 T cell receptor beta chains below, sequenced in a study of Graves' ophthalmopathy and Graves' hyperthyroidism. Amplification targeted the TCR beta CDR3 regions, with RNA transcripts as the source material. The library came from an HTBI-primed first-round RT-PCR and a second-round multiplex PCR. TCRdb reprocessed the multiplex PCR reads with MiXCR, giving one entry per CDR3 protein. The repertoire holds hundreds of thousands of distinct CDR3 sequences, with 35% to 45% as singletons. The specimen was peripheral blood. These receptor sequences come from an adult man with Graves' ophthalmopathy.

On this clonotype itself: A much more abundant neighbour one base away suggests this may be a read error. The chain carries TRBV4-1 and TRBJ1-6; no clear D. This CDR3 is 14 amino acids long. Germline V CDR1 and CDR2: MGHRA, YSYEKL. V lost 0 bases, J lost 11 bases, and 11 bases lay in between. This chain's CDR3 is CASSQDRDGPPLHF. For the CDR3, the DNA is TGCGCCAGCAGCCAAGATCGTGATGGTCCACCCCTCCACTTT.

Remarks on this clonotype: The CDR3 carries no conserved terminal phenylalanine or tryptophan, so it likely arises from a read error. The chain carries TRBV29-1 and TRBJ1-1; 9 nucleotides line up with TRBD1. The CDR3 has 18 residues. V shed 3 bases and J 0 bases; nucleotides not matched to a gene: 14. Germline loops: CDR1 SQVTM, CDR2 ANQGSEA. The CDR3 spells CSVDYRGRGLRMNTEAFL. As DNA, the CDR3 is TGCAGCGTTGACTACAGGGGGCGAGGACTAAGAATGAACACTGAAGCTTTCCTT.

This clonotype occurred many times. CDR3 region: CASSAGGSLEGTEAFF. Here the CDR3 DNA reads TGTGCCAGCAGCGCGGGGGGGTCCCTGGAGGGCACTGAAGCTTTCTTT. The rearrangement uses TRBV9 and TRBJ1-1; the D gene is possibly TRBD1 (5 bases). Trimming stripped 3 bases from V and 4 bases from J, with 19 bases between. Germline CDR1 is SGDLS and CDR2 is YYNGEE. The CDR3 totals 16 residues.

With respect to this clonotype: It may be a read error: a sequence one base away is much more abundant. The V gene is TRBV5-1, the J gene TRBJ1-2, with D uncertain. The V gene lost 1 base and the J gene lost 3 bases, with 16 bases spanning the gap. This CDR3 has 16 residues. CDR1 is SGHRS, CDR2 YFSETQ, per germline. As DNA, the CDR3 is TGCGCCAGCAGCTTGCAGGACGGCGGAGCTGACTATGGCTACACCTTC. Translated: CASSLQDGGADYGYTF.

This clonotype appeared a few times. The chain combines TRBV20-1 with TRBJ2-7; 9 bases align to TRBD2. Germline CDR1 and CDR2: DFQATT and SNEGSKA (reference sequence). This CDR3 region has 14 residues. The V gene end was trimmed by 1 base and the J gene end by 6 bases; junction bases not matched to a gene: 7. CDR3 residues: CSARAAGGPSEQYF. CDR3 bases: TGCAGTGCTAGAGCTGCGGGAGGGCCGAGCGAGCAGTACTTC.

In its sample, this clonotype was seen once. A read error may explain this, as a much larger clone is one base away. CDR3 sequence reads: CSARDSQPGELFF. CDR3 nucleotides: TGCAGTGCTAGAGACTCCCAGCCCGGGGAGCTGTTTTTT. The chain links TRBV20-1 to TRBJ2-2, with D uncertain. V dropped 0 bases and J dropped 6 bases, with 8 bases sitting between them. The CDR3 consists of 13 residues. Germline-derived CDR1 and CDR2 are DFQATT and SNEGSKA (reference sequence).

This clonotype was seen at least ten times. The rearrangement links TRBV7-8 to TRBJ1-6; D possibly corresponds to TRBD1 (6 bases). CDR1 SGHVS and CDR2 FQNEAQ come from the germline V gene. Trimming cost V 0 bases and J 9 bases, with 12 bases left between them. This CDR3 has 15 residues. The CDR3 loop reads CASSLARGGSSPLHF. The CDR3 DNA follows: TGTGCCAGCAGCTTAGCAAGGGGGGGGAGTTCACCCCTCCACTTT.

The rearrangement joins TRBV15 to TRBJ2-3; TRBD2 is a possible D gene (6 bases). Germline V lookup: CDR1 LNHNV, CDR2 YYDKDF (reference sequence). The CDR3 contains 15 residues. V lost 2 bases, J lost 1 base, and 10 bases lay in between. CDR3 DNA: TGTGCCACCAGCAGATGGACGGGAGGCACAGATACGCAGTATTTT. Translating gives CATSRWTGGTDTQYF.

Comments on this clonotype: This sequence may be a read error, since a much larger clone differs from it by one base. This chain uses TRBV7-8 with TRBJ2-5, with D hard to call. This CDR3 spans 14 amino acids. Germline CDR1 is SGHVS and CDR2 is FQNEAQ. Trimming removed 5 bases from V and 3 bases from J, with 13 bases in between. Written as DNA, the CDR3 is TGTGCCAGCAGCACGAGCCAAACCAAAGAGACCCAGTACTTC. Amino acids: CASSTSQTKETQYF. Full variable domain (missing parts from reference TRBV7-8 and TRBJ2-5): GAGVSQSPRYKVAKRGQDVALRCDPISGHVSLFWYQQALGQGPEFLTYFQNEAQLDKSGLPSDRFFAERPEGSVSTLKIQRTQQEDSAVYLCASSTSQTKETQYFGPGTRLLVL.

The chain is built from TRBV19 and TRBJ2-2, with a possible D match to TRBD2 (6 bases). The V and J ends lost 7 bases and 7 bases respectively, with 13 bases between them. The length of the CDR3 is 13 residues. Germline CDR1 is LNHDA and CDR2 is SQIVND (reference sequence). The CDR3 spells CASTMDGGGELFF. The CDR3, as DNA: TGTGCCAGTACCATGGACGGGGGCGGGGAGCTGTTTTTT.